The rows below give T cell receptor beta chains drawn from one sample of a study of shared clonotypes between healthy human individuals. Sequencing was performed with immunoSEQ multiplex PCR; in TCRdb, only in-frame clones are kept and a portion is missing. The profile shows around 610,000 clones, 96% of them singletons. The sample was naive CD8+ T cells sorted from blood. Receptor source: a woman aged 25 to 39 in good health. CDR3s include the opening cysteine and the closing phenylalanine or tryptophan. Fields, in order: V gene, D gene, J gene, clone size, CDR3 DNA, CDR3 protein. D genes are given only for firm matches. Part of the rows lack a size; the others show once, few, many or a class for expanded clones.

v_call: TRBV7-9
d_call: NA
j_call: TRBJ2-3
clone_size: NA
cdr3_nt: TGTGCCAGCAGCTTAAGGCGGGCCGGGGATACGCAGTATTTT
cdr3_aa: CASSLRRAGDTQYF

v_call: TRBV15
d_call: NA
j_call: TRBJ1-2
clone_size: NA
cdr3_nt: TGTGCCACCAGCAGAGATGGTGGGACACAGAACGACTACACCTTC
cdr3_aa: CATSRDGGTQNDYTF

v_call: TRBV13
d_call: NA
j_call: TRBJ2-7
clone_size: NA
cdr3_nt: TGTGCCAGCAGCTTAGAGGGGGAAAAGGGATTCGAGCAGTACTTC
cdr3_aa: CASSLEGEKGFEQYF

v_call: TRBV28
d_call: NA
j_call: TRBJ2-2
clone_size: NA
cdr3_nt: TGTGCCAGCAGTCCAGTCTCGCCCGCGGCCACCGGGGAGCTGTTTTTT
cdr3_aa: CASSPVSPAATGELFF

v_call: TRBV27
d_call: NA
j_call: TRBJ2-3
clone_size: NA
cdr3_nt: TGTGCCACTAAGGGGACAGATACGCAGTATTTT
cdr3_aa: CATKGTDTQYF

v_call: TRBV7-9
d_call: TRBD1
j_call: TRBJ2-2
clone_size: NA
cdr3_nt: TGTGCCAGCAGCGCCAGGACAGGGGCATACACCGGGGAGCTGTTTTTT
cdr3_aa: CASSARTGAYTGELFF

v_call: TRBV6-5
d_call: NA
j_call: TRBJ2-7
clone_size: NA
cdr3_nt: TGTGCCAGCAGTTCCACAGGCTACGAGCAGTACTTC
cdr3_aa: CASSSTGYEQYF

v_call: TRBV28
d_call: NA
j_call: TRBJ2-7
clone_size: once
cdr3_nt: TGTGCCAGCAGCCGTAGGGGGAACCCCTACGAGCAGTACTTC
cdr3_aa: CASSRRGNPYEQYF

v_call: TRBV6-6
d_call: NA
j_call: TRBJ2-1
clone_size: NA
cdr3_nt: TGTGCCAGCAGTTACGGCGCAAATGAGCAGTTCTTC
cdr3_aa: CASSYGANEQFF

v_call: TRBV7-9
d_call: NA
j_call: TRBJ1-2
clone_size: NA
cdr3_nt: TGTGCCAGCAGAGATGGGGGCTATGGCTACACCTTC
cdr3_aa: CASRDGGYGYTF

v_call: TRBV7-3
d_call: TRBD2
j_call: TRBJ2-2
clone_size: NA
cdr3_nt: TGTGCCAGCAGTTCATTACTAGCGGGAGGGAACACCGGGGAGCTGTTTTTT
cdr3_aa: CASSSLLAGGNTGELFF

v_call: TRBV5-6
d_call: NA
j_call: TRBJ1-3
clone_size: NA
cdr3_nt: TGTGCCAGCAGCTTGGGGGACCAGCGGAAATCTGGAAACACCATATATTTT
cdr3_aa: CASSLGDQRKSGNTIYF

v_call: TRBV27
d_call: TRBD1
j_call: TRBJ1-2
clone_size: NA
cdr3_nt: TGTGCCAGCAGTTTCTCGGGACAGACCTATGGCTACACCTTC
cdr3_aa: CASSFSGQTYGYTF

v_call: TRBV11-1
d_call: NA
j_call: TRBJ2-1
clone_size: NA
cdr3_nt: TGTGCCAGCAGCTTGTTTTTTCTAGCGTGGGACAATGAGCAGTTCTTC
cdr3_aa: CASSLFFLAWDNEQFF

v_call: TRBV27
d_call: TRBD2
j_call: TRBJ2-3
clone_size: NA
cdr3_nt: TGTGCCAGCAGTTTATCGGCGGGAGGGCCGGCAGATACGCAGTATTTT
cdr3_aa: CASSLSAGGPADTQYF

v_call: TRBV4-1
d_call: NA
j_call: TRBJ1-5
clone_size: NA
cdr3_nt: TGCGCCAGCAGCCAGCACCGGGGGCAGAATCAGCCCCAGCATTTT
cdr3_aa: CASSQHRGQNQPQHF

v_call: TRBV5-1
d_call: NA
j_call: TRBJ1-1
clone_size: NA
cdr3_nt: TGCGCCAGCAGCGCCGGAGGACAAACCTCCCCGGGCACTGAAGCTTTCTTT
cdr3_aa: CASSAGGQTSPGTEAFF

v_call: TRBV7-6
d_call: NA
j_call: TRBJ2-6
clone_size: NA
cdr3_nt: TGTGCCAGCAGCCGACCGTTAGTCGGCTCTGGGGCCAACGTCCTGACTTTC
cdr3_aa: CASSRPLVGSGANVLTF

v_call: TRBV28
d_call: TRBD1
j_call: TRBJ2-5
clone_size: NA
cdr3_nt: TGTGCCAGCAGTTACGGGACAGCTCCTTCCGAGACCCAGTACTTC
cdr3_aa: CASSYGTAPSETQYF

v_call: TRBV28
d_call: TRBD2
j_call: TRBJ2-7
clone_size: NA
cdr3_nt: TGTGCCAGCAGTTATGGGGTTAGCGGGCCCTACGAGCAGTACTTC
cdr3_aa: CASSYGVSGPYEQYF

v_call: TRBV2
d_call: NA
j_call: TRBJ2-1
clone_size: NA
cdr3_nt: TGTGCCAGCAGTGAATCTTTCGGCAATGAGCAGTTCTTC
cdr3_aa: CASSESFGNEQFF

v_call: TRBV16
d_call: NA
j_call: TRBJ2-7
clone_size: NA
cdr3_nt: TGTGCCAGCAGCTCTCGGACAGATATCTCCTACGAGCAGTACTTC
cdr3_aa: CASSSRTDISYEQYF

v_call: TRBV19
d_call: TRBD2
j_call: TRBJ2-1
clone_size: NA
cdr3_nt: TGTGCCAGTAGTCCTCCCCACGGACTAGCGGGCAACAATGAGCAGTTCTTC
cdr3_aa: CASSPPHGLAGNNEQFF

v_call: TRBV28
d_call: NA
j_call: TRBJ1-5
clone_size: NA
cdr3_nt: TGTGCCGGGAAGAAGGGCAATCAGCCCCAGCATTTT
cdr3_aa: CAGKKGNQPQHF

v_call: TRBV9
d_call: NA
j_call: TRBJ2-7
clone_size: NA
cdr3_nt: TGTGCCAGCAGCGTAGGGACTAGGGGGGGCTACGAGCAGTACTTC
cdr3_aa: CASSVGTRGGYEQYF

v_call: TRBV14
d_call: NA
j_call: TRBJ2-1
clone_size: NA
cdr3_nt: TGTGCCAGCAGCCCGACTACTTTCTACAATGAGCAGTTCTTC
cdr3_aa: CASSPTTFYNEQFF

v_call: TRBV27
d_call: TRBD1
j_call: TRBJ1-4
clone_size: NA
cdr3_nt: TGTGCCAGCAGGCAGGGACAGGGGGGCGAAAAACTGTTTTTT
cdr3_aa: CASRQGQGGEKLFF

v_call: TRBV30
d_call: TRBD1
j_call: TRBJ1-1
clone_size: NA
cdr3_nt: TGTGCCGGGAAGGGAGTTTACGCGGACAGGGTAGGAACTGAAGCTTTCTTT
cdr3_aa: CAGKGVYADRVGTEAFF

v_call: TRBV7-6
d_call: TRBD2
j_call: TRBJ2-3
clone_size: NA
cdr3_nt: TGTGCCAGCAGCTTAGAGCCTTCTAGCGGGAGGTTGGATACGCAGTATTTT
cdr3_aa: CASSLEPSSGRLDTQYF

v_call: TRBV2
d_call: NA
j_call: TRBJ1-1
clone_size: NA
cdr3_nt: TGTGCCAGCAGTGGGGATCAGCAGAACACTGAAGCTTTCTTT
cdr3_aa: CASSGDQQNTEAFF

v_call: TRBV28
d_call: NA
j_call: TRBJ1-5
clone_size: NA
cdr3_nt: TGTGCCAGCAGTTTCACAGGGAATAGCAATCAGCCCCAGCATTTT
cdr3_aa: CASSFTGNSNQPQHF

v_call: TRBV10-2
d_call: TRBD1
j_call: TRBJ2-7
clone_size: NA
cdr3_nt: TGCGCCACCCGGGTGGACAGGGGTTACGAGCAGTACTTC
cdr3_aa: CATRVDRGYEQYF

v_call: TRBV6-1
d_call: NA
j_call: TRBJ2-7
clone_size: NA
cdr3_nt: TGTGCCAGCAGGGGGACGAACTTCCTCTACGAGCAGTACTTC
cdr3_aa: CASRGTNFLYEQYF

v_call: TRBV9
d_call: TRBD1
j_call: TRBJ2-1
clone_size: NA
cdr3_nt: TGTGCCAGCAGCGTAGCTACAGGGGGCTCCTACAATGAGCAGTTCTTC
cdr3_aa: CASSVATGGSYNEQFF

v_call: TRBV27
d_call: NA
j_call: TRBJ2-1
clone_size: NA
cdr3_nt: TGTGCCAGTCAACTTCACCCGAGGCAAAATGAGCAGTTCTTC
cdr3_aa: CASQLHPRQNEQFF

v_call: TRBV11-1
d_call: NA
j_call: TRBJ2-6
clone_size: NA
cdr3_nt: TGTGCCAGCAGCTCTGACTATAGCTCTGGGGCCAACGTCCTGACTTTC
cdr3_aa: CASSSDYSSGANVLTF

v_call: TRBV5-1
d_call: TRBD2
j_call: TRBJ2-7
clone_size: once
cdr3_nt: TGCGCCAGCAGCTTGGAGACTAGCGGGAGTTACGAGCAGTACTTC
cdr3_aa: CASSLETSGSYEQYF

v_call: TRBV4-1
d_call: TRBD1
j_call: TRBJ2-1
clone_size: NA
cdr3_nt: TGCGCCAGCGAGGACAGGGGGCTCAATGAGCAGTTCTTC
cdr3_aa: CASEDRGLNEQFF

v_call: TRBV5-8
d_call: NA
j_call: TRBJ1-2
clone_size: NA
cdr3_nt: TGTGCCAGCAGCTTGGTTGTTACGGCGGCTGGCTACACCTTC
cdr3_aa: CASSLVVTAAGYTF

v_call: TRBV5-1
d_call: TRBD1
j_call: TRBJ1-1
clone_size: NA
cdr3_nt: TGCGCCAGCAGCTTGGGACAGGGACACACTGAAGCTTTCTTT
cdr3_aa: CASSLGQGHTEAFF

v_call: TRBV15
d_call: NA
j_call: TRBJ2-1
clone_size: NA
cdr3_nt: TGTGCCACCAGCAGAGAGGCGGGATTCTCCTACAATGAGCAGTTCTTC
cdr3_aa: CATSREAGFSYNEQFF

v_call: TRBV6-1
d_call: NA
j_call: TRBJ1-5
clone_size: NA
cdr3_nt: TGTGCCAGCAGTGAAGCTGAGGGGGGGGGTCAGCCCCAGCATTTT
cdr3_aa: CASSEAEGGGQPQHF

v_call: TRBV28
d_call: NA
j_call: TRBJ1-5
clone_size: NA
cdr3_nt: TGTGCCAGCAGTCTCGTCCTCTCAGTCAGTCAGCCCCAGCATTTT
cdr3_aa: CASSLVLSVSQPQHF

v_call: TRBV27
d_call: NA
j_call: TRBJ2-3
clone_size: NA
cdr3_nt: TGTGCCAGCAGTTCGTACCCCAGGGAGCCTAGCACAGATACGCAGTATTTT
cdr3_aa: CASSSYPREPSTDTQYF

v_call: TRBV14
d_call: NA
j_call: TRBJ2-1
clone_size: NA
cdr3_nt: TGTGCCAGCAGCCAAGATAGGTTCGTCGGCCGGTCGAATGAGCAGTTCTTC
cdr3_aa: CASSQDRFVGRSNEQFF

v_call: TRBV29-1
d_call: NA
j_call: TRBJ2-5
clone_size: NA
cdr3_nt: TGCAGCGTTATGGACTGGGGGGAGACCCAGTACTTC
cdr3_aa: CSVMDWGETQYF

v_call: TRBV27
d_call: NA
j_call: TRBJ1-5
clone_size: NA
cdr3_nt: TGTGCCAGCAGCCCCGGACAGCCCAATCAGCCCCAGCATTTT
cdr3_aa: CASSPGQPNQPQHF

v_call: TRBV28
d_call: NA
j_call: TRBJ1-2
clone_size: NA
cdr3_nt: TGTGCCAGCAGTCACCACCTGACAGCTAACTATGGCTACACCTTC
cdr3_aa: CASSHHLTANYGYTF

v_call: TRBV7-2
d_call: NA
j_call: TRBJ2-7
clone_size: NA
cdr3_nt: TGTGCCAGCAGCTCGGGTCGGACCTACGAGCAGTACTTC
cdr3_aa: CASSSGRTYEQYF

v_call: TRBV28
d_call: TRBD2
j_call: TRBJ2-3
clone_size: NA
cdr3_nt: TGTGCCAGCAGTTTAGTGGCGGGAGGAGTTGAAGATACGCAGTATTTT
cdr3_aa: CASSLVAGGVEDTQYF

v_call: TRBV30
d_call: NA
j_call: TRBJ1-1
clone_size: NA
cdr3_nt: TGTGCCTGGAGTGTTGGCGTGGGGGATGAAGCTTTCTTT
cdr3_aa: CAWSVGVGDEAFF